This TCR beta chain was obtained from a study of blood T cells in healthy people across ages. In the case of this clonotype: Antigen: not known.

With a J-beta primer mix and a sample-barcoded 5' primer, a second PCR ran roughly 7 to 11 cycles. Each CDR3 protein is one row after TCRdb ran MiXCR on the 5' RACE reads. The profile shows some 710,000 distinct CDR3 sequences, more than 35% of them singletons. Trimming removed 6 bases at V and 7 bases at J, with 14 bases between. The CDR3 loop spans 13 amino acids. Germline CDR1 and CDR2: LGHDT and YNNKEL (reference sequence). Study observations and caveats: While age rose, TCR beta diversity per million T cells dropped in a roughly linear way.

This TCR was recovered from an elderly man in good health. The rearrangement links TRBV3-1 to TRBJ2-3; tentative D call: TRBD2 (5 bases). The specimen sequenced was blood. CDR3 nucleotide sequence: TGTGCCAGCAGTGAGCGAGGGCGGTATACGCAGTATTTT. It translates to CASSERGRYTQYF.